The sequence of this TCR beta chain was determined in a study of radiotherapy plus CTLA-4 blockade in lung cancer. Study-wide context: Objective response was observed in roughly 17% of patients, and disease control in 31%. Study-wide results and limits: Radiotherapy with ipilimumab was followed by blood expansion of tumor-derived clones. Reports identified early blood T cell clone dynamics, with interferon-beta, as the best response predictor.

Produced via immunoSEQ multiplex PCR; TCRdb's table is partial and in-frame only. The sample contains around 37,000 clones, roughly 72% of which appear only once. Each patient with chemo-refractory metastatic non-small-cell lung cancer was treated with focal radiation plus CTLA-4 blockade using ipilimumab. This clone was picked up a small number of times. Its antigen remains unidentified. Looked up from germline, CDR1 is MDHEN and CDR2 is SYDVKM. V was pared by 11 bases and J by 13 bases, with 16 bases of the junction left unmatched. The CDR3 has 13 residues. The source of this sequence is a human donor with non-small cell lung cancer who had stable disease on radiotherapy plus ipilimumab. The sequencing here drew on peripheral blood, taken from a patient treated with radiotherapy plus ipilimumab. V usage is TRBV28 and J usage is TRBJ1-2; the match to TRBD1 covers 10 bases. The CDR3 protein is CASVRGQGIFLTF. In nucleotides, the CDR3 is TGTGCCTCAGTTAGGGGACAGGGGATTTTCCTCACCTTC.